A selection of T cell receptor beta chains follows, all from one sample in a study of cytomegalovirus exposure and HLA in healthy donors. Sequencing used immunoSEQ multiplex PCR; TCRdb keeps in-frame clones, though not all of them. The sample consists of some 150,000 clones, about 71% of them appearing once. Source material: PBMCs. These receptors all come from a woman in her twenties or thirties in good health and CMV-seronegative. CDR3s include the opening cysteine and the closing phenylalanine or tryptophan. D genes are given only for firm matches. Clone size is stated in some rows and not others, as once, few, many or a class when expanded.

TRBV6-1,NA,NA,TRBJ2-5,CASSERGSIQETQYF,TGTGCCAGCAGTGAACGGGGGAGCATACAAGAGACCCAGTACTTC
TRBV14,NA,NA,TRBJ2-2,CASSQPTGFTGELFF,TGTGCCAGCAGCCAACCTACAGGGTTCACCGGGGAGCTGTTTTTT
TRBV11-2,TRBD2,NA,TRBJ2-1,CASSLGWRERGPEQFF,TGTGCCAGCAGCTTGGGGTGGCGGGAGAGGGGTCCTGAGCAGTTCTTC
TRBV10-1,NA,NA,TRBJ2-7,CASSGGTRGYEQYF,TGCGCCAGCAGTGGTGGCACCCGGGGTTACGAGCAGTACTTC
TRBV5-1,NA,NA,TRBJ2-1,CASSLGLHNEQFF,TGCGCCAGCAGCTTGGGACTGCACAATGAGCAGTTCTTC
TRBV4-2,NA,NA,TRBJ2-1,CASSQGQGIEQFF,TGTGCCAGCAGCCAAGGGCAGGGAATTGAGCAGTTCTTC
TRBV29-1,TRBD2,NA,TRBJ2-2,CSGTSGTGELFF,TGCAGCGGGACTAGCGGGACCGGGGAGCTGTTTTTT
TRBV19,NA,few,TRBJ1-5,CASSMGQASNQPQHF,TGTGCCAGTAGTATGGGCCAAGCAAGCAATCAGCCCCAGCATTTT
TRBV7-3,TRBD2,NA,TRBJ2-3,CASSVGLDSDTQYF,TGTGCCAGCAGCGTGGGACTAGATTCAGATACGCAGTATTTT
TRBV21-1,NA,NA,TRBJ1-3,CASSNRGGNTIYF,TGTGCCAGCAGCAACAGAGGAGGAAACACCATATATTTT
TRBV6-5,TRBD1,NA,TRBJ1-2,CASSQGQIYGYTF,TGTGCCAGCAGCCAGGGACAGATCTATGGCTACACCTTC
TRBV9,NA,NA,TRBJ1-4,CASSVEPQAEKLFF,TGTGCCAGCAGCGTAGAGCCACAGGCAGAAAAACTGTTTTTT
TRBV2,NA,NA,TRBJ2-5,CASRVVETQYF,TGTGCCAGCAGAGTAGTTGAGACCCAGTACTTC
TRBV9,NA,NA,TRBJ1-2,CASSRGENYNYGYTF,TGTGCCAGCAGCCGGGGGGAGAACTACAACTATGGCTACACCTTC
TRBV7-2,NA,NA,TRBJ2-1,CASSLAGRENFYNEQFF,TGTGCCAGCAGCTTAGCAGGCCGGGAGAACTTCTACAATGAGCAGTTCTTC
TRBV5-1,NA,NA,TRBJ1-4,CASSLARRDRPNEKLFF,TGCGCCAGCAGCTTGGCCAGGAGGGACCGACCTAATGAAAAACTGTTTTTT
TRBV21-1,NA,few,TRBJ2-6,CASSKDREDRGLAGANVLTF,TGTGCCAGCAGCAAAGATAGAGAGGACAGGGGGTTGGCTGGGGCCAACGTCCTGACTTTC
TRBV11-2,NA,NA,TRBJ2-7,CASSPGTEQYF,TGTGCCAGCAGTCCTGGGACAGAGCAGTACTTC
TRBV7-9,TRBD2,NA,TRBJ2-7,CASSLVEAGGPYEQYF,TGTGCCAGCAGCTTAGTAGAAGCGGGAGGGCCCTACGAGCAGTACTTC
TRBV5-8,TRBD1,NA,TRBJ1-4,CASSLDPGQTIATNEKLFF,TGTGCCAGCAGCTTGGACCCGGGACAGACTATTGCAACTAATGAAAAACTGTTTTTT
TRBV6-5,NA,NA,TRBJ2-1,CASSYSPGETNNEQFF,TGTGCCAGCAGTTACTCGCCAGGGGAGACCAACAATGAGCAGTTCTTC
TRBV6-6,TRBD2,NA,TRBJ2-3,CASRSAAGARDTQYF,TGTGCCAGCAGATCCGCAGCGGGGGCCAGGGATACGCAGTATTTT
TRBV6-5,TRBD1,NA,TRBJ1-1,CASRMDREVDTEAFF,TGTGCCAGCAGGATGGACAGGGAGGTTGACACTGAAGCTTTCTTT
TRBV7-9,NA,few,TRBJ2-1,CASSFPYGSGDNEQFF,TGTGCCAGCAGCTTCCCGTACGGGAGTGGCGACAATGAGCAGTTCTTC
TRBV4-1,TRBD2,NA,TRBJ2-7,CASSQDLAGASYEQYF,TGCGCCAGCAGCCAAGATCTAGCGGGGGCCTCCTACGAGCAGTACTTC
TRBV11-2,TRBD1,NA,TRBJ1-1,CASSSIFQGATRAEAFF,TGTGCCAGCAGCTCTATATTCCAGGGGGCGACGAGAGCTGAAGCTTTCTTT
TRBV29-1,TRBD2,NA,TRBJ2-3,CSVVRGVDTQYF,TGCAGCGTTGTCCGGGGGGTCGATACGCAGTATTTT
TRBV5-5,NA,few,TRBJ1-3,CASSSLSGNTIYF,TGTGCCAGCAGCTCTCTTTCTGGAAACACCATATATTTT
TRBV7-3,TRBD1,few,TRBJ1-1,CASSLTNRGEAFF,TGTGCCAGCAGCCTTACGAACAGGGGAGAAGCTTTCTTT
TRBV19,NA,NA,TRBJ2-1,CASTTRGFNEQFF,TGTGCCAGTACTACCAGGGGTTTCAATGAGCAGTTCTTC
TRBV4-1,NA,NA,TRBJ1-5,CASSQDESVGQPQHF,TGCGCCAGCAGCCAAGATGAATCCGTGGGCCAGCCCCAGCATTTT
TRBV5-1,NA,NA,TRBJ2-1,CASSFLWDRGGNEQFF,NA
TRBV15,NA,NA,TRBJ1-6,CATSRDSSSPLHF,TGTGCCACCAGCAGAGATAGTAGTTCACCCCTCCACTTT
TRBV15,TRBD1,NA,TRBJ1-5,CATSRGGTGEFQPQHF,TGTGCCACCAGCAGAGGAGGGACAGGGGAATTTCAGCCCCAGCATTTT
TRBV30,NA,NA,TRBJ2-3,CAWKDISTDTQYF,TGTGCCTGGAAAGACATCAGCACAGATACGCAGTATTTT
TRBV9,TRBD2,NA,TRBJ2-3,CASSVVASGRDTQYF,TGTGCCAGCAGCGTAGTGGCGAGCGGGAGAGATACGCAGTATTTT
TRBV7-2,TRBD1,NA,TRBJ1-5,CASSLWTGGGWGGQPQHF,TGTGCCAGCAGCCTCTGGACAGGGGGCGGTTGGGGGGGTCAGCCCCAGCATTTT
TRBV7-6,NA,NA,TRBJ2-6,CASSPRDVGANVLTF,TGTGCCAGCAGCCCTCGCGATGTTGGGGCCAACGTCCTGACTTTC
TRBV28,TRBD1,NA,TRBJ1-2,CASQPGQEIDYGYTF,TGTGCCAGCCAACCCGGACAGGAGATTGACTATGGCTACACCTTC
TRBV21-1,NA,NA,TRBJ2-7,CATLKTTSGEQYF,TGTGCCACCCTGAAGACTACTTCCGGCGAGCAGTACTTC
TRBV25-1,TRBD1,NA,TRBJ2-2,CASSKYSGTGETGELFF,TGTGCCAGCAGTAAATATTCCGGGACAGGGGAGACCGGGGAGCTGTTTTTT
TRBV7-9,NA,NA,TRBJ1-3,CASRQNQGRSTIYF,TGTGCCAGCAGGCAAAACCAGGGAAGGAGCACCATATATTTT
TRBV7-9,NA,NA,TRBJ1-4,CASSLAVQVGEKLFF,TGTGCCAGCAGCTTAGCGGTACAGGTTGGAGAAAAACTGTTTTTT
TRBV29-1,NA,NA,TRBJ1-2,CSVGRGTTSIGYTF,TGCAGCGTTGGTAGGGGAACTACATCTATTGGCTACACCTTC
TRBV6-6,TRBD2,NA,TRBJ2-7,CASSQREFYEQYF,TGTGCCAGCAGTCAGCGGGAGTTTTACGAGCAGTACTTC
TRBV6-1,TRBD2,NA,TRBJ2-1,CASKLAGEYNEQFF,TGTGCCAGCAAACTAGCGGGAGAATACAATGAGCAGTTCTTC
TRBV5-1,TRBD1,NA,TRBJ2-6,CASSLNRGNAGANVLTF,TGCGCCAGCAGCTTGAACAGGGGGAACGCTGGGGCCAACGTCCTGACTTTC